This T cell receptor (beta chain) is drawn from a study of CXCR3-negative and CXCR3-positive naive CD8 T cells. Study results and limitations: Comparison of naive CXCR3-negative and CXCR3-positive cells revealed similar TRBV-TRBJ usage, while memory cells differed. Comparison of naive subsets found surface CD5 to be comparable, and TCR strength was inferred on the basis of TRB CDR3 properties. In cryopreserved cells, CXCR3 expression partially decreased, and fresh PBMCs were used in most assays. CXCR3-expressing naive cells carried TRB CDR3s more hydrophobic than those of CXCR3-negative naive cells.

Points on this clonotype: What it binds is unknown.

Triplicate sorting captured 300,000 to 350,000 cells each from every CD8+ T cell subset. CDR1 is SEHNR, CDR2 FQNEAQ, per germline (reference sequence). CDR3 size: 15 residues. UMI-labeled TRB cDNA libraries were prepared by 5' RACE. From its re-call of the 5' RACE reads, TCRdb lists each CDR3 protein once, without DNA. The sample table includes some 99,000 distinct CDR3 sequences. This receptor was taken from a human donor in good health. Some clones in this sample may be carry-over from other donors' samples. The V and J genes are TRBV7-9 and TRBJ2-3; TCRdb returns TRBD2, unconfirmable since there is no DNA. The sample comprised naive CXCR3+ CD8+ T cells from blood. Described subset: CD45RO-CCR7+CD27+CD95- naive CD8+ T cells expressing CXCR3 (TNR3+). The CDR3 protein is CASSAEGSSTDTQYF.